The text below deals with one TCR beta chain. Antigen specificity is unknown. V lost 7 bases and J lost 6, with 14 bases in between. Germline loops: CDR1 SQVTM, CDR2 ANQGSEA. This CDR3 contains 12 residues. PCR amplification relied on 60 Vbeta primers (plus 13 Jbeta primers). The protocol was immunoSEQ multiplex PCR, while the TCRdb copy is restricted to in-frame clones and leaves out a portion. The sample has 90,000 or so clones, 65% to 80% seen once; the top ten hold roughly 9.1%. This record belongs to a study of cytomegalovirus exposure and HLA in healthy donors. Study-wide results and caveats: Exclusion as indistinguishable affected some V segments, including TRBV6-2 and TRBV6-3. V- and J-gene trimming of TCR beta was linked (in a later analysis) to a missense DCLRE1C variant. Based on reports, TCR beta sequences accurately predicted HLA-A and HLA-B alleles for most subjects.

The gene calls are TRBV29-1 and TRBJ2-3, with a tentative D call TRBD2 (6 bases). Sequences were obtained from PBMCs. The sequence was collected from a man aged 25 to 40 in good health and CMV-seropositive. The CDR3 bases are TGCAGCGCGGGACTTGCAGGGGATACGCAGTATTTT. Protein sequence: CSAGLAGDTQYF.